The 17 T cell receptor beta chains listed next were all sequenced from one sample in a study of CD8 T cells in ankylosing spondylitis. Using its own MiXCR run on the 5' RACE reads, TCRdb lists one record per CDR3 protein. The data hold just over 350,000 distinct CDR3 sequences, with about 20% observed a single time. The sample consisted of blood, either unsorted or a sorted T cell fraction (not recorded which). Receptors were obtained from a male donor with ankylosing spondylitis or in good health (not recorded which).

The sample holds a few counts of this clonotype. The chain employs TRBV5-6 and TRBJ2-6; D call uncertain. This CDR3 has 16 residues. CDR1 SGHDT and CDR2 YYEEEE come from the germline V gene. Trimming shortened V by 2 bases and J by 0 bases, and 9 bases separated the two germline ends. As DNA, the CDR3 is TGTGCCAGCAGCTTTATCTCCCACTCTGGGGCCAACGTCCTGACTTTC. This gives the protein CASSFISHSGANVLTF.

This clonotype was recorded a few times. The chain employs TRBV20-1 and TRBJ2-3; a possible D gene is TRBD2 (7 bases). V was clipped by 2 bases and J by 6 bases, with 18 bases between them. CDR3 length equals 15 residues. Looked up from germline, CDR1 is DFQATT and CDR2 is SNEGSKA (reference sequence). The CDR3 region has the DNA TGCAGTGCTAGACCCGGTGGGGCGGGGGCGGATACGCAGTATTTT. It is translated as CSARPGGAGADTQYF.

This clonotype occurred a few times. The rearrangement joins TRBV15 to TRBJ2-7; D possibly corresponds to TRBD1 (5 bases). Trimming removed 5 bases from V and 5 bases from J, with 19 bases in between. The germline CDR1 and CDR2 sequences are LNHNV and YYDKDF (reference sequence). The CDR3 has 15 amino acids. CDR3 region: CATSGAAGLNHEQYF. DNA of the CDR3: TGTGCCACCAGCGGTGCGGCAGGGTTAAACCACGAGCAGTACTTC.

Of note for this clonotype: The junction departs from the called germline gene at one end, perhaps through a read error. The rearrangement uses TRBV5-3 and TRBJ1-5, with D possibly being TRBD1 (5 bases). TRBV5-3 is labeled an ORF, and its function is uncertain. The CDR3 has 17 amino acids. CDR3 region: CASSLRAGIGLYQPQHF. For the CDR3, the DNA is TGTGCCAGCAGCTTGCGGGCAGGGATCGGTCTCTATCAGCCCCAGCATTTT.

The V gene is TRBV4-1, the J gene TRBJ2-7; the D call may be TRBD1 or TRBD2 (5 bases each). With 1 base removed from V and 3 bases from J, the gap between germline ends came to 13 bases. CDR3 length: 15 amino acids. Per germline, CDR1 MGHRA and CDR2 YSYEKL. The CDR3: CASSQVGDGIYEQYF. The CDR3 DNA reads as TGCGCCAGCAGCCAAGTCGGGGACGGGATCTACGAGCAGTACTTC.

This clonotype was counted a few times. The J gene is TRBJ2-1, the V gene TRBV6-5, with D possibly being TRBD1 (6 bases). Germline lookup yields CDR1 MNHEY and CDR2 SVGAGI. This CDR3 region has 15 residues. The V end lost 0 bases, the J end lost 8 bases, and 14 bases lay between the germline ends. CDR3 region: CASSYSKGVVDEQFF. The DNA for the CDR3 is TGTGCCAGCAGTTACTCGAAGGGGGTAGTTGATGAGCAGTTCTTC.

This clonotype has only a few counts. The chain has TRBV2 and TRBJ1-5; D remains unclear. There are 15 residues in the CDR3. The germline CDR1 and CDR2 sequences are SNHLY and FYNNEI. Deletions cut 3 bases from V and 0 bases from J, with 9 bases between. The chain's CDR3 is CASSERWGSNQPQHF. The CDR3 nucleotides read TGTGCCAGCAGTGAGCGTTGGGGTAGCAATCAGCCCCAGCATTTT.

This clonotype turned up a few times. This rearrangement joins TRBV7-3 to TRBJ2-1; 9 nucleotides line up with TRBD2. The CDR3 loop spans 14 amino acids. Germline lookup yields CDR1 SGHTA and CDR2 FQGTGA. The junction had 3 bases not matched to a gene; V was cut back by 2 bases and J by 7 bases. The CDR3 coding sequence is TGTGCCAGCAGCTTAGGGACTAGCAGAAATGAGCAGTTCTTC. Its translation is CASSLGTSRNEQFF. Drawing the rest from reference TRBV7-3 and TRBJ2-1, the complete variable domain is GAGVSQTPSNKVTEKGKYVELRCDPISGHTALYWYRQSLGQGPEFLIYFQGTGAADDSGLPNDRFFAVRPEGSVSTLKIQRTERGDSAVYLCASSLGTSRNEQFFGPGTRLTVL.

This clonotype was detected many times. This chain uses TRBV4-1 with TRBJ1-4; possible D gene TRBD1, 5 bases. The CDR3 covers 12 residues. V was shortened by 5 bases and J by 8 bases, with 9 bases between the two germline ends. The germline CDR1 and CDR2 sequences are MGHRA and YSYEKL. The CDR3 loop is CASSVGGEKLFF. Here the CDR3 DNA reads TGCGCCAGCAGCGTGGGGGGAGAAAAACTGTTTTTT.

This chain joins TRBV6-2 or TRBV6-3 and TRBJ2-5, with D uncertain. The germline V gene encodes CDR1 MNHEY and CDR2 SVGEGT. This CDR3 is 14 amino acids long. V dropped 6 bases and J dropped 1 base, with 12 bases sitting between them. CDR3 DNA: TGTGCCAGCAGAGCTCCGGGCCTCCAAGAGACCCAGTACTTC. It codes for CASRAPGLQETQYF.

This clonotype was observed a few times. The chain carries TRBV11-1 and TRBJ2-3, with 11 bases fitting TRBD2. J was trimmed by 0 bases and V by 4 bases; bases with no gene match: 9. CDR3 length: 18 residues. Germline V gene lookup returns CDR1 SGHAT and CDR2 FQDESV (reference sequence). The CDR3 DNA sequence: TGTGCCAGCAGCTCGACTAGCGGGGAGACTTCTAGCACAGATACGCAGTATTTT. Protein product: CASSSTSGETSSTDTQYF.

DNA of the CDR3: TGCAGTGCTAGACCTAGCGGGGGGTTGAGGGAGCAGTACTTC. Protein product: CSARPSGGLREQYF. The rearrangement links TRBV20-1 to TRBJ2-7; 11 positions agree with TRBD2. Germline V lookup: CDR1 DFQATT, CDR2 SNEGSKA (reference sequence). The CDR3 length is 14 residues. Trimming at V came to 2 bases and at J to 7 bases, leaving 7 bases not matched to a gene.

The chain links TRBV18 to TRBJ2-5, with 9 bases matching TRBD2. Losses at the gene ends were 3 bases for V and 6 bases for J; bases not matched to a gene: 17. Looked up from germline, CDR1 is KGHSH and CDR2 is LQKENI. This CDR3 has 18 amino acids. The CDR3 nucleotides read TGTGCCAGCTCACCCTTTCCCTCCGAGCGGGGGGTTCATCAGACCCAGTACTTC. This sequence encodes CASSPFPSERGVHQTQYF. The full variable domain, its missing parts supplied by reference TRBV18 and TRBJ2-5, is NAGVMQNPRHLVRRRGQEARLRCSPMKGHSHVYWYRQLPEEGLKFMVYLQKENIIDESGMPKERFSAEFPKEGPSILRIQQVVRGDSAAYFCASSPFPSERGVHQTQYFGPGTRLLVL.

This CDR3 is CASSPLNRFSYEQYF. In nucleotides, the CDR3 is TGCGCCAGCAGCCCCCTAAACCGGTTTTCCTACGAGCAGTACTTC. The gene calls are TRBV5-1 and TRBJ2-7, with no clear D. V was trimmed by 4 bases and J by 1 base, leaving 15 bases between them. The CDR3 totals 15 residues. Germline CDR1 SGHRS, CDR2 YFSETQ.

In this sample, this clonotype turned up a few times. The CDR3 loop reads CASSYSKGPEAKNIQYF. The CDR3 DNA follows: TGTGCCAGCAGTTACTCGAAGGGCCCAGAGGCCAAAAACATTCAGTACTTC. The chain carries TRBV6-5 and TRBJ2-4, with no clear D. The CDR3 covers 17 residues. Germline CDR1 MNHEY, CDR2 SVGAGI. V lost 0 bases, J lost 1 base, and 13 bases lay in between.

This clonotype was seen a handful of times. The rearrangement uses TRBV29-1 and TRBJ1-1, with D tentatively TRBD1 (5 bases). Germline V gene sequence: CDR1 SQVTM, CDR2 ANQGSEA. CDR3 length equals 11 residues. Deletions cut 3 bases from V and 6 bases from J, with 8 bases between. The CDR3 here is CSVDLGPEAFF. For the CDR3, the DNA is TGCAGCGTTGATCTGGGGCCTGAAGCTTTCTTT.

This clonotype has only a few counts. V usage is TRBV20-1 and J usage is TRBJ2-7; either TRBD1 or TRBD2 may fit D (5 bases each). This CDR3 has 13 amino acids. Germline V lookup: CDR1 DFQATT, CDR2 SNEGSKA (reference sequence). V shed 7 bases and J shed 1 base, with 14 bases lying between them. The CDR3 here is CSVRGVGSYEQYF. CDR3 nucleotide sequence: TGCAGTGTTCGAGGGGTGGGATCCTACGAGCAGTACTTC.